Included here is one TCR beta chain sequence, with context. Its antigen is unidentified. Other DNA sequences of this sample code for an identical CDR3. Per the germline V gene, CDR1 is SGDLS and CDR2 is YYNGEE. The CDR3 runs to 15 residues. V trimming: 0 bases; J trimming: 0 bases; junction bases outside the gene matches: 3. The validation cohort, a group of more than 95 subjects, included the donors and was separate from the roughly 670-subject first cohort. Data came from immunoSEQ multiplex PCR; TCRdb stores just in-frame clones and leaves some out. The data show 150,000 to 200,000 clones, 80% to 85% seen once. The source of the sample is a study of cytomegalovirus exposure and HLA in healthy donors. Study-level results: Generally TCR sequences proved uncommon, though certain public TCRs appeared in numerous donors.

This TCR came from a woman aged 18 to 35 in good health and CMV-seropositive. The V and J genes are TRBV9 and TRBJ2-7; the match to TRBD1 covers 7 bases. Sequenced: PBMCs. This chain's CDR3 is CASSVGGTASYEQYF. The CDR3 nucleotides read TGTGCCAGCAGCGTAGGTGGGACAGCCTCCTACGAGCAGTACTTC.